This T cell receptor beta chain originates from a study of blood T cells in healthy people across ages. Peripheral blood was drawn, roughly 10 milliliters per donor. In each sample, at least 6 million PBMCs were isolated. PCR was performed a second time for 7 to 11 cycles using a sample-barcoded 5' primer and a J-beta primer mix. Any given sample supplied a minimum of 2.5 million CDR3-containing paired-end reads. One entry per CDR3 protein results from TCRdb running MiXCR on the 5' RACE reads. The sample records 1.5 million to 2 million distinct CDR3 sequences, approximately 32% being singletons. The CDR3 contains 14 residues. Germline lookup yields CDR1 SGHTA and CDR2 FQGTGA. V lost 5 bases and J 10 bases, leaving 18 bases between the germline ends.

The sequence was collected from a woman under 40 in good health. Material for sequencing was blood. The chain has TRBV7-3 and TRBJ2-1, with TRBD1 as a possible D gene (5 bases). CDR3 DNA sequence: TGTGCCAGCAGCCCAGGGCTAGTCGTAGGAGAGCAGTTCTTC. This sequence encodes CASSPGLVVGEQFF.